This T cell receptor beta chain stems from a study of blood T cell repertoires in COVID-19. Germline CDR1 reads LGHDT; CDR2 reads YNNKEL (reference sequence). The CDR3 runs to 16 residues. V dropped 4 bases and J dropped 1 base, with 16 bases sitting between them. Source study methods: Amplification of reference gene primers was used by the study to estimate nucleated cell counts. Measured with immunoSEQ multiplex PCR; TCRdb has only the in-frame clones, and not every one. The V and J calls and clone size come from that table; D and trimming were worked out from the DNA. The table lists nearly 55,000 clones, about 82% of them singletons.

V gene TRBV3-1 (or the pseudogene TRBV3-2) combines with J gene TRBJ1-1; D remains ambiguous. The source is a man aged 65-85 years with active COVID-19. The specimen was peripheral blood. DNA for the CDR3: TGTGCCAGCAGCCCTCGGGGAGGCAACCCGAACACTGAAGCTTTCTTT. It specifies CASSPRGGNPNTEAFF.